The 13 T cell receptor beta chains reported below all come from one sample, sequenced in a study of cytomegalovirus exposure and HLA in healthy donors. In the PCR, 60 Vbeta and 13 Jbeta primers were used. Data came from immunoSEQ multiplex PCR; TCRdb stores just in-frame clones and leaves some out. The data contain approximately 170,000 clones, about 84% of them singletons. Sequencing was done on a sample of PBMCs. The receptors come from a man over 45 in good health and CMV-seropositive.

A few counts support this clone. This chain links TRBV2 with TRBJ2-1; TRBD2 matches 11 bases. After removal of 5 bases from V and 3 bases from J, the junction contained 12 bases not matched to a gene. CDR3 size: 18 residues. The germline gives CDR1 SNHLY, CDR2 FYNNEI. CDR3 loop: CASSSGTSGSPGYNEQFF. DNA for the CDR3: TGTGCCAGCAGTTCCGGGACTAGCGGCAGCCCTGGCTACAATGAGCAGTTCTTC.

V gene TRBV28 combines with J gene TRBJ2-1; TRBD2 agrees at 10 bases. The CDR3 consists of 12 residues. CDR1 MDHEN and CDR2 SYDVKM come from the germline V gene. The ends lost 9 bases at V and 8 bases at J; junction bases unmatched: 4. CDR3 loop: CASSGRLHEQFF. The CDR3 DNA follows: TGTGCCAGTAGCGGGAGGTTGCATGAGCAGTTCTTC.

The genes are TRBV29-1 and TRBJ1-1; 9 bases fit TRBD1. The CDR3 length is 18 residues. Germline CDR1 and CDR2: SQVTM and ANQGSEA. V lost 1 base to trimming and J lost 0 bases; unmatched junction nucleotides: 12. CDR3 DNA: TGCAGCGTTGAAGCCGGGACAGGGCTGGTGAGGGTGAACACTGAAGCTTTCTTT. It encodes CSVEAGTGLVRVNTEAFF.

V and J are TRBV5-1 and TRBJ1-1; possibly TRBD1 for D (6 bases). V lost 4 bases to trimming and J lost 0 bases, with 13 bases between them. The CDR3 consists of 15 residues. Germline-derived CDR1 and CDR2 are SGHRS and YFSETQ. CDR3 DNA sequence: TGCGCCAGCAGCGAGACAGGTTTCATGAACACTGAAGCTTTCTTT. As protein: CASSETGFMNTEAFF.

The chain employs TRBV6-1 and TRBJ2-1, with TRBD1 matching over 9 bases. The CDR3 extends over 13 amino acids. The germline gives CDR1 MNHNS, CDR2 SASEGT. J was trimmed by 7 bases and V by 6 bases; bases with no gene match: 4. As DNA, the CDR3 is TGTGCCAGCAGGGGGACAGGGCTAAATGAGCAGTTCTTC. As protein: CASRGTGLNEQFF.

The CDR3 protein is CASSFGAGGNEQFF. CDR3 bases: TGTGCCAGCAGTTTTGGAGCGGGAGGGAATGAGCAGTTCTTC. The chain recombines TRBV28 with TRBJ2-1; TRBD2 matches at 10 bases. Trimming took 3 bases from V and 7 from J; bases not matched to a gene: 3. This CDR3 comprises 14 residues. Germline assignment: CDR1 MDHEN and CDR2 SYDVKM. Full variable domain (remainder filled in from reference TRBV28 and TRBJ2-1): DVKVTQSSRYLVKRTGEKVFLECVQDMDHENMFWYRQDPGLGLRLIYFSYDVKMKEKGDIPEGYSVSREKKERFSLILESASTNQTSMYLCASSFGAGGNEQFFGPGTRLTVL.

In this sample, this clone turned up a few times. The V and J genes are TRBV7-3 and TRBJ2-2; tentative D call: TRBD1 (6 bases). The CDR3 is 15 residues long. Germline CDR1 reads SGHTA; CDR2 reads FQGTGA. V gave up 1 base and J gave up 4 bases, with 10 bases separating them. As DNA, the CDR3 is TGTGCCAGCAGCTTAATTGGGGGCACCACCGGGGAGCTGTTTTTT. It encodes CASSLIGGTTGELFF.

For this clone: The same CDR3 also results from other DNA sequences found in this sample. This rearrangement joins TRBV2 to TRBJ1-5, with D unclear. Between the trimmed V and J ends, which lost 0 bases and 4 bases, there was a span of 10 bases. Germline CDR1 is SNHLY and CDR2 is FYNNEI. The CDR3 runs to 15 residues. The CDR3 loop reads CASSEALRGNQPQHF. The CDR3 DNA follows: TGTGCCAGCAGTGAAGCGCTTCGAGGAAATCAGCCCCAGCATTTT.

The CDR3 DNA follows: TGTGCCAGCAGTGGGGACAGGGTACCCTACAATGAGCAGTTCTTC. This gives the protein CASSGDRVPYNEQFF. V gene TRBV6-1 combines with J gene TRBJ2-1, with TRBD1 matching over 9 bases. The CDR3 totals 15 residues. CDR1 MNHNS and CDR2 SASEGT come from the germline V gene. J lost 2 bases, V lost 4 bases, and 3 bases had no gene match.

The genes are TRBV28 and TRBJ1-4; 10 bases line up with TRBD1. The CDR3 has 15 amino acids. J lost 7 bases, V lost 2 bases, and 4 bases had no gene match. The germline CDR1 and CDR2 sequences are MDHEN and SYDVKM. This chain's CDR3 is CASSLVGTGVEKLFF. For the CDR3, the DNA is TGTGCCAGCAGTTTAGTGGGGACAGGGGTTGAAAAACTGTTTTTT. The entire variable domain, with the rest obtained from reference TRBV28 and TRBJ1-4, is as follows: DVKVTQSSRYLVKRTGEKVFLECVQDMDHENMFWYRQDPGLGLRLIYFSYDVKMKEKGDIPEGYSVSREKKERFSLILESASTNQTSMYLCASSLVGTGVEKLFFGSGTQLSVL.

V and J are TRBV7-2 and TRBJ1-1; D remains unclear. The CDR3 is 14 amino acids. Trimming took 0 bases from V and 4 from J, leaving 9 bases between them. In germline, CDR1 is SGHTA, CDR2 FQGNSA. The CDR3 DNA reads TGTGCCAGCAGCTTAGCGGAGGGTACCACTGAAGCTTTCTTT. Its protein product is CASSLAEGTTEAFF.

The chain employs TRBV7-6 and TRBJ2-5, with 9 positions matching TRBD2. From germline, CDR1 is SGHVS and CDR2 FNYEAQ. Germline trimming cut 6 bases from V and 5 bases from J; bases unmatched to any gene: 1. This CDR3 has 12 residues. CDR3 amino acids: CASRREGETQYF. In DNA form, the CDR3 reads TGTGCCAGCAGGCGGGAGGGGGAGACCCAGTACTTC. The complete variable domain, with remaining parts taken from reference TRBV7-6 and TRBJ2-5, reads GAGVSQSPRYKVTKRGQDVALRCDPISGHVSLYWYRQALGQGPEFLTYFNYEAQQDKSGLPNDRFSAERPEGSISTLTIQRTEQRDSAMYRCASRREGETQYFGPGTRLLVL.

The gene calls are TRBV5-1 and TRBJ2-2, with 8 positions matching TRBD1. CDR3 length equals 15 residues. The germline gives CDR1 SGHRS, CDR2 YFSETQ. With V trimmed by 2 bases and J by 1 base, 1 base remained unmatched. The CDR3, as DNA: TGCGCCAGCAGCTTTACAGGGGGGAACACCGGGGAGCTGTTTTTT. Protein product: CASSFTGGNTGELFF.